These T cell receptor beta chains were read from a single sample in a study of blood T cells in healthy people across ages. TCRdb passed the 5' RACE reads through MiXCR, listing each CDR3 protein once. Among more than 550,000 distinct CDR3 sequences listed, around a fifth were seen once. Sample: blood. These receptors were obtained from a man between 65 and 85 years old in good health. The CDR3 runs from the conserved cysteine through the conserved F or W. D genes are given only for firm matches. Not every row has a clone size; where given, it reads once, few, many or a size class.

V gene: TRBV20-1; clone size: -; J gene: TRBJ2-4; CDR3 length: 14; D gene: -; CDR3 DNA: TGCAGTGCTAGAGTGGAGGCAGGGGTGAACATTCAGTACTTC; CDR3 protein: CSARVEAGVNIQYF
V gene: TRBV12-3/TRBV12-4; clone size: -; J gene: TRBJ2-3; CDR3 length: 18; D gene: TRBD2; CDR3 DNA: TGTGCCAGCAACGTGGCCGGGACTAGCGGGGCTAGCACAGATGCGCAGTATTTT; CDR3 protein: CASNVAGTSGASTDAQYF
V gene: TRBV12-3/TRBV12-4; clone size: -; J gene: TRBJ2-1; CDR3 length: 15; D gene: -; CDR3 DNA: TGTGCCAGCAGTTCCAGGGCGGCTGGATACAATGAGCAGTTCTTC; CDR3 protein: CASSSRAAGYNEQFF
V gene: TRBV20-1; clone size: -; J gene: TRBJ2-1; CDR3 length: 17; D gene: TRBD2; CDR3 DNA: TGCAGTGCTAGAGTAACCCCGGGACTAGCGGGCTACAATGAGCAGTTCTTC; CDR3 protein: CSARVTPGLAGYNEQFF
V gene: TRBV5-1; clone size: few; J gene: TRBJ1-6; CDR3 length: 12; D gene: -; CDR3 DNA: TGCGCCAGCAGCTTGGGTCAGTCACCCCTCCACTTT; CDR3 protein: CASSLGQSPLHF
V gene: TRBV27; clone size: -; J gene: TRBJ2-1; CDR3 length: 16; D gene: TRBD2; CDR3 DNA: TGTGCCAGCAGTTTCGGACTAGCGGGAGGGGACAATGAGCAGTTCTTC; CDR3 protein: CASSFGLAGGDNEQFF
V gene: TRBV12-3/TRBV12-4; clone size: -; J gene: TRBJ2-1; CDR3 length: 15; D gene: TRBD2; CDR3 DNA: TGTGCCAGCAACACTCTGTTGTGGGAGGGAGATGAGCAGTTCTTC; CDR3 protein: CASNTLLWEGDEQFF
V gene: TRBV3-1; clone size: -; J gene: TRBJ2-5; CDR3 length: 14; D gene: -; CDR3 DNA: TGTGCCAGCAGCCAATGGCGAGGTGGAGAGACCCAGTACTTC; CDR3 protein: CASSQWRGGETQYF
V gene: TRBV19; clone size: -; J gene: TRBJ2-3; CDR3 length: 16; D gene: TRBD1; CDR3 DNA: TGTGCCAGTAGTATAGAGGGGACAGGGCTGGCAGATACGCAGTATTTT; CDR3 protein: CASSIEGTGLADTQYF
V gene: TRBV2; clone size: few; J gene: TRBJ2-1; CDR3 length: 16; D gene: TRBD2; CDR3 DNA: TGTGCCAGCAGGGTCGGGACTAGCGGGACATACAATGAGCAGTTCTTC; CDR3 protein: CASRVGTSGTYNEQFF
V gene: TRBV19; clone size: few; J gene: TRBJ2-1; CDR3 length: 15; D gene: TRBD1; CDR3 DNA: TGTGCCAGTAGTACCGGGACAGGGGATGTAAATGAGCAGTTCTTC; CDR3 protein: CASSTGTGDVNEQFF
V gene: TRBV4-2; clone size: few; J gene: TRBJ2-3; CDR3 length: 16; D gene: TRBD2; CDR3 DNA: TGTGCCAGCAGCCAAGAGGGGCGGGGGGCCACAGATACGCAGTATTTT; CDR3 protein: CASSQEGRGATDTQYF
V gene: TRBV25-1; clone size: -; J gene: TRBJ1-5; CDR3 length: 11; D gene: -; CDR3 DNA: TGTGCCAGCAGTGACGCTCAGCCCCAGCATTTT; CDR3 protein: CASSDAQPQHF
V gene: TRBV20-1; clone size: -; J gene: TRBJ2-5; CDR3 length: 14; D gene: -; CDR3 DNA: TGCAGTGCTAGAGATTTGAGTAGGGCAGAGACCCAGTACTTC; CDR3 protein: CSARDLSRAETQYF
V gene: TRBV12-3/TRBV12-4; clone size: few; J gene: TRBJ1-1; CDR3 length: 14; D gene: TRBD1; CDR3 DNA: TGTGCCAGCACCATTATACAGGGGGTGTCTGAAGCTTTCTTT; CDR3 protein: CASTIIQGVSEAFF
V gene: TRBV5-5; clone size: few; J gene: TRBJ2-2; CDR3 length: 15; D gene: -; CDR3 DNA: TGTGCCAGCAGCTTGATTGGGACTCCCACCGGGGAACTGTTTTTT; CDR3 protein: CASSLIGTPTGELFF
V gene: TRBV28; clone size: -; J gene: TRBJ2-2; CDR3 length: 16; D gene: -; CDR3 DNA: TGTGCCAGCAGTCTTCCCCCGGGAAGGAATATCGGGGAGCTGTTTTTT; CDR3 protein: CASSLPPGRNIGELFF
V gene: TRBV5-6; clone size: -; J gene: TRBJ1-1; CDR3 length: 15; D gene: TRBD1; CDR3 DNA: TGTGCCAGCTTAATCCAGGGGGGAATGAACACTGAAGCTTTCTTT; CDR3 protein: CASLIQGGMNTEAFF
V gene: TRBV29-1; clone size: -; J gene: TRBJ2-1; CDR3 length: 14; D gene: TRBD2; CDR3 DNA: TGCAGCGGCCGGGCGGGAGGTTCCTACAATGAGCAGTTCTTC; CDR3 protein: CSGRAGGSYNEQFF
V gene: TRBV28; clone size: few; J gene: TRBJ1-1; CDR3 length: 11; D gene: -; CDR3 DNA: TGTGCCAGCGGCCTCAACACTGAAGCTTTCTTT; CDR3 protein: CASGLNTEAFF
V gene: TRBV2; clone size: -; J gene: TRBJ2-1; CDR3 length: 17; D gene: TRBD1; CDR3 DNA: TGTGCCAGCAGTGAGCCCCTGGGGGACAGGGCCGACAATGAGCAGTTCTTC; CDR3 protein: CASSEPLGDRADNEQFF
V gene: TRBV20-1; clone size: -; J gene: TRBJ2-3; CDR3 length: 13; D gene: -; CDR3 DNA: TGCAGTGCTAGTCAAGTGGGCACAGATACGCAGTATTTT; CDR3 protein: CSASQVGTDTQYF
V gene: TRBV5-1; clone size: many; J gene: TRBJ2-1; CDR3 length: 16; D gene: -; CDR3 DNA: TGCGCCAGCAGCTTGGCCGCGACTCGCCCCTACAATGAGCAGTTCTTC; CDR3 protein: CASSLAATRPYNEQFF
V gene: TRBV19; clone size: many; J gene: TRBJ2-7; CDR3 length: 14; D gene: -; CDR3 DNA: TGTGCCAGTAGACAAGCAACGGGAGTATATGAGCAGTACTTC; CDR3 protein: CASRQATGVYEQYF
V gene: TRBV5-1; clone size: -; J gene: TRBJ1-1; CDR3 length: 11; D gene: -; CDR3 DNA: TGCGCCAGCATAGGGGACGCTGAAGCTTTCTTT; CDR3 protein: CASIGDAEAFF
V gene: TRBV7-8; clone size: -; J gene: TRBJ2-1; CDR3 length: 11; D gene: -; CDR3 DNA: TGTGCCAGCAGCCCTAGGGGGGAGCAGTTCTTC; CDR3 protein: CASSPRGEQFF
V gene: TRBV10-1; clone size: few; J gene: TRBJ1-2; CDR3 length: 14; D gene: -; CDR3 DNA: TGCGCCAGCAGTGAGTCCCCCAGAAACTATGGCTACACCTTC; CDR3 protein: CASSESPRNYGYTF
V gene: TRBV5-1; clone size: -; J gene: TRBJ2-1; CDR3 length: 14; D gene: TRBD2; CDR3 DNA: TGCGCCAGCAGGACCGGGACTAGAGGGGATGAGCAGTTCTTC; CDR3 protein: CASRTGTRGDEQFF
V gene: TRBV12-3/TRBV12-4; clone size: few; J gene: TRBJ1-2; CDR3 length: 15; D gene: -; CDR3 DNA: TGTGCCAGCAGTGGGCGACAGCAACCAACTTATGGCTACACCTTC; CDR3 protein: CASSGRQQPTYGYTF
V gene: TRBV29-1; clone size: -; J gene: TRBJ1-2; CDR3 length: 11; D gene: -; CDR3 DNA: TGCAGCGTTGAGGGCCGACGAGGCTACACCTTC; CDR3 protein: CSVEGRRGYTF
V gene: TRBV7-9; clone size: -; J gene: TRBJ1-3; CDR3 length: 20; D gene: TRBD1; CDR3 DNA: TGTGCCAGCAGCTTTCCCGGGGACAGGGCCTATGACTCCTCTGGAAACACCATATATTTT; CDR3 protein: CASSFPGDRAYDSSGNTIYF
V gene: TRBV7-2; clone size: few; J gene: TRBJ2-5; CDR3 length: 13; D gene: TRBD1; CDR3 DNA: TGTGCCAGCAGCCCTAGACAGGGGCAGCCCCAGTACTTC; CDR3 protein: CASSPRQGQPQYF
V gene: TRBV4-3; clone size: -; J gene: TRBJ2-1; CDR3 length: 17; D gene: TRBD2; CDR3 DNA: TGCGCCAGCAGCCAAGATCAGGCTAGCGGGACACACAATGAGCAGTTCTTC; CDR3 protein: CASSQDQASGTHNEQFF